The 26 T cell receptor beta chains reported below all come from one sample, sequenced in a study of blood T cells in healthy people across ages. The authors ran a second PCR of about 6 to 12 cycles using a sample-barcoded 5' primer and a J-beta primer mix. From the 5' RACE reads, TCRdb called clonotypes with MiXCR, one entry per CDR3 protein. The sample comprises just over 800,000 distinct CDR3 sequences, less than 80% of which are singletons, and around a quarter rests with the top ten. The specimen sequenced was blood. The receptor set was obtained from a man aged 30-40 years in good health.

The chain combines TRBV7-6 with TRBJ1-1; D may be TRBD1 (5 bases). The CDR3 is 15 amino acids. Trimming took 5 bases from V and 4 from J, leaving 17 bases between them. Germline V gene sequence: CDR1 SGHVS, CDR2 FNYEAQ. DNA of the CDR3: TGTGCCAGCAGCCAAACACTGGCAGGGTCCACTGAAGCTTTCTTT. It codes for CASSQTLAGSTEAFF.

The chain carries TRBV5-1 and TRBJ2-1; possibly TRBD1 or TRBD2 for D (5 bases each). The germline V gene has CDR1 SGHRS and CDR2 YFSETQ. CDR3 length: 15 residues. Trimming took 0 bases from V and 6 from J, leaving 13 bases between them. The CDR3 coding sequence is TGCGCCAGCAGCTTGGCGACCACTAGGGGCAATGAGCAGTTCTTC. It translates to CASSLATTRGNEQFF.

This clonotype was seen more than once but under ten times. In nucleotides, the CDR3 is TGTGCCAGCAGCCAAGATCTACAGGTGAACACTGAAGCTTTCTTT. It specifies CASSQDLQVNTEAFF. The chain employs TRBV4-2 and TRBJ1-1, with a possible D match to TRBD1 (5 bases). Deletions cut 0 bases from V and 0 bases from J, with 8 bases between. This CDR3 comprises 15 residues. Germline CDR1 is LGHNA and CDR2 is YNFKEQ.

The rearrangement joins TRBV7-2 to TRBJ2-1, with D perhaps being TRBD1 or TRBD2 (7 bases each). V lost 5 bases, J lost 4 bases, and 18 bases lay in between. CDR3 length equals 16 residues. Germline loops: CDR1 SGHTA, CDR2 FQGNSA. The CDR3 sequence is CASSQGGSSGYNEQFF. The CDR3 DNA sequence: TGTGCCAGCAGCCAGGGGGGGTCGTCGGGATACAATGAGCAGTTCTTC.

The J gene is TRBJ2-7, the V gene TRBV3-1; tentative D call: TRBD1 (6 bases). Germline V gene lookup returns CDR1 LGHDT and CDR2 YNNKEL (reference sequence). This CDR3 comprises 16 residues. With 4 bases removed from V and 1 base from J, the gap between germline ends came to 17 bases. CDR3 amino acids: CASSPKARGLSYEQYF. The CDR3 DNA reads as TGTGCCAGCAGCCCGAAGGCCAGGGGCCTATCCTACGAGCAGTACTTC.

J is TRBJ2-5 and V is TRBV30; either TRBD1 or TRBD2 may supply D (5 bases each). Trimming removed 3 bases from V and 5 bases from J, with 19 bases in between. This CDR3 has 15 amino acids. CDR1 and CDR2 (germline): GTSNPN, SVGIG (reference sequence). The DNA for the CDR3 is TGTGCCTGGAGGGCCGGGACGGGTATTCGGGAGACCCAGTACTTC. This encodes CAWRAGTGIRETQYF.

The J gene is TRBJ2-3, the V gene TRBV5-1; 13 nucleotides agree with TRBD2. Germline loops: CDR1 SGHRS, CDR2 YFSETQ. V shed 4 bases and J 1 base; nucleotides not matched to a gene: 9. CDR3 length equals 18 residues. DNA of the CDR3: TGCGCCAGCAGCCTGGACTTCGGGACTAGCGGGGGCACAGATACGCAGTATTTT. This translates into CASSLDFGTSGGTDTQYF.

The V gene is TRBV15, the J gene TRBJ2-1, with a weak D call TRBD1 (7 bases). V dropped 1 base and J dropped 12 bases, with 13 bases sitting between them. The CDR3 runs to 13 residues. The V gene's germline CDR1 is LNHNV and CDR2 YYDKDF (reference sequence). The CDR3 is CATSRGQGGMQFF. CDR3 DNA: TGTGCCACCAGCAGAGGACAGGGAGGAATGCAGTTCTTC.

V usage is TRBV6-5 and J usage is TRBJ1-2, with D perhaps TRBD1 (6 bases). Germline V gives CDR1 MNHEY, CDR2 SVGAGI. CDR3 length equals 14 residues. V gave up 6 bases and J gave up 5 bases, with 16 bases separating them. The CDR3 loop is CASRTPRDIYGYTF. The CDR3 DNA reads TGTGCCAGCAGGACGCCGCGGGACATATATGGCTACACCTTC.

The genes are TRBV7-9 and TRBJ1-5; 9 bases line up with TRBD1. Unmatched junction bases numbered 11, after V lost 5 bases and J lost 6 bases. Germline V CDR1 and CDR2: SEHNR, FQNEAQ (reference sequence). The CDR3 has 16 amino acids. CDR3 in DNA: TGTGCCAGCAGCCCCGAGGACAGGGGCAGGAGTCAGCCCCAGCATTTT. This gives the protein CASSPEDRGRSQPQHF.

This clonotype was recorded once. The genes are TRBV12-3 or TRBV12-4 and TRBJ1-4; 8 nucleotides line up with TRBD1. The length of the CDR3 is 15 residues. V lost 5 bases to trimming and J lost 3 bases; unmatched junction nucleotides: 5. DNA of the CDR3: TGTGCCAGCAGTAATAAACAGGGGGCTAATGAAAAACTGTTTTTT. It encodes CASSNKQGANEKLFF.

Only a few counts were recorded for this clonotype. The V and J genes are TRBV28 and TRBJ1-1; TRBD1 aligns across 8 bases. The CDR3 loop spans 15 amino acids. Trimming took 5 bases from V and 1 from J; bases not matched to a gene: 6. Germline assignment: CDR1 MDHEN and CDR2 SYDVKM. As DNA, the CDR3 is TGTGCCAGCAGTCGGCAGGGGGCAGGGAACACTGAAGCTTTCTTT. This gives the protein CASSRQGAGNTEAFF.

As to this clonotype: The junction departs from germline at one end; a sequencing error may be responsible. V usage is TRBV9 and J usage is TRBJ2-3; 8 nucleotides line up with TRBD2. The germline CDR1 and CDR2 sequences are SGDLS and YYNGEE. The CDR3 consists of 16 residues. The CDR3 protein is CAGSVEGGGTTDTQYF. The CDR3 region has the DNA TGTGCCGGCAGCGTAGAGGGCGGGGGGACCACAGATACGCAGTATTTT. The complete variable domain, with remaining parts taken from reference TRBV9 and TRBJ2-3, reads DSGVTQTPKHLITATGQRVTLRCSPRSGDLSVYWYQQSLDQGLQFLIQYYNGEERAKGNILERFSAQQFPDLHSELNLSSLELGDSALYFCAGSVEGGGTTDTQYFGPGTRLTVL.

This clonotype was seen only once. The chain is built from TRBV20-1 and TRBJ2-1; D remains ambiguous. Germline values: CDR1 DFQATT, CDR2 SNEGSKA (reference sequence). The CDR3 runs 13 residues. Trimming pared 8 bases from V and 8 bases from J, leaving 19 bases between. The DNA for the CDR3 is TGCAGTCCTTTAACCCACAACGGGTATGAGCAGTTCTTC. Translating gives CSPLTHNGYEQFF.

This clonotype has more than one count but fewer than ten. This sequence joins TRBV7-8 and TRBJ2-3; D unclear. This CDR3 contains 12 residues. Trimming took 6 bases from V and 5 from J, leaving 9 bases between them. Germline V gene data show CDR1 as SGHVS and CDR2 as FQNEAQ. The CDR3 sequence: CASRPNRDTQYF. In nucleotides, the CDR3 is TGTGCCAGCAGGCCAAACAGAGATACGCAGTATTTT.

Only one count was recorded for this clonotype. V usage is TRBV5-1 and J usage is TRBJ2-5; 11 positions agree with TRBD2. V was clipped by 4 bases and J by 11 bases; unmatched bases: 16. This CDR3 contains 16 residues. Per germline, CDR1 SGHRS and CDR2 YFSETQ. The CDR3 is CASSPLTSGATMVQYF. For the CDR3, the DNA is TGCGCCAGCAGCCCCCTGACTAGCGGGGCTACAATGGTGCAGTACTTC.

The V call is TRBV20-1, the J call TRBJ2-7; D unclear. The V end lost 5 bases, the J end lost 2 bases, and 10 bases lay between the germline ends. Germline V gene lookup returns CDR1 DFQATT and CDR2 SNEGSKA (reference sequence). The CDR3 runs to 12 residues. CDR3 DNA: TGCAGTGCTTTCTTACAGCCCTACGAGCAGTACTTC. Its translation: CSAFLQPYEQYF.

The chain carries TRBV10-3 and TRBJ2-7, with unresolved D. Between the trimmed V and J ends, which lost 0 bases and 2 bases, there was a span of 8 bases. CDR1 and CDR2 (germline): ENHRY, SYGVKD. The CDR3 consists of 14 residues. CDR3 amino acids: CAISESQEPYEQYF. The CDR3 nucleotides read TGTGCCATCAGTGAGTCCCAGGAACCCTACGAGCAGTACTTC.

In this sample, this clonotype turned up once. The chain carries TRBV12-3 or TRBV12-4 and TRBJ2-2, with 9 bases identical to TRBD1. This CDR3 contains 15 residues. Trimming removed 5 bases from V and 9 bases from J; junction bases left unmatched: 10. CDR3 DNA sequence: TGTGCCAGCAGTCCCCCGGGACAGGGCTCGTGGGAGCTGTTTTTT. Translating it yields CASSPPGQGSWELFF.

The rearrangement links TRBV28 to TRBJ2-7; no definite D call. Germline V lookup: CDR1 MDHEN, CDR2 SYDVKM. V was trimmed by 6 bases and J by 0 bases, leaving 9 bases between them. The CDR3 is 13 residues long. This CDR3 reads CASSPSVSYEQYF. CDR3 in DNA: TGTGCCAGCAGCCCCTCGGTCTCCTACGAGCAGTACTTC.

The rearrangement links TRBV9 to TRBJ2-7; 7 nucleotides align to TRBD2. The V segment lost 4 bases and the J segment 0 bases; nucleotides outside the gene matches: 10. The CDR3 is 16 residues long. The germline V gene encodes CDR1 SGDLS and CDR2 YYNGEE. In nucleotides, the CDR3 is TGTGCCAGCAGCCCCGGGACTACCCCCTCCTCCTACGAGCAGTACTTC. Encoded protein: CASSPGTTPSSYEQYF. The whole variable domain, filled in from reference TRBV9 and TRBJ2-7, reads DSGVTQTPKHLITATGQRVTLRCSPRSGDLSVYWYQQSLDQGLQFLIQYYNGEERAKGNILERFSAQQFPDLHSELNLSSLELGDSALYFCASSPGTTPSSYEQYFGPGTRLTVT.

This clonotype was counted many times. The chain is built from TRBV6-1 and TRBJ1-2, with 7 nucleotides matching TRBD1. Trimming took 7 bases from V and 2 from J; bases not matched to a gene: 10. This CDR3 is 15 amino acids long. CDR1 is MNHNS, CDR2 SASEGT, per germline. This CDR3 reads CASTRDSGVNYGYTF. Written as DNA, the CDR3 is TGTGCCAGCACCCGGGACAGCGGAGTCAACTATGGCTACACCTTC.

This clonotype occurred a few times. The rearrangement uses TRBV20-1 and TRBJ2-1, with D unclear. V was shortened by 5 bases and J by 0 bases, with 17 bases between the two germline ends. The CDR3 spans 16 residues. Germline V gene lookup returns CDR1 DFQATT and CDR2 SNEGSKA (reference sequence). The CDR3 region is CSASETALGSYNEQFF. Here the CDR3 DNA reads TGCAGTGCTTCGGAAACAGCCCTGGGCTCCTACAATGAGCAGTTCTTC.

The genes are TRBV3-1 and TRBJ2-1; 12 bases agree with TRBD2. CDR3 length: 16 residues. Germline-derived CDR1 and CDR2 are LGHDT and YNNKEL (reference sequence). V lost 4 bases and J lost 4; bases outside the gene matches: 5. The CDR3, as DNA: TGTGCCAGCAGCCGCTGGACTAGCGGGATATACAATGAGCAGTTCTTC. Amino acids: CASSRWTSGIYNEQFF.

The chain combines TRBV28 with TRBJ2-7; 7 bases map to TRBD1. The CDR3 contains 16 residues. Germline V gene lookup returns CDR1 MDHEN and CDR2 SYDVKM. Trimming removed 4 bases from V and 0 bases from J; junction bases left unmatched: 9. The CDR3 loop is CASSSLTGASSYEQYF. CDR3 coding DNA: TGTGCCAGCAGTTCCTTAACAGGGGCGAGCTCCTACGAGCAGTACTTC.

This clonotype was detected many times. This chain connects TRBV20-1 to TRBJ1-2, with D uncertain. CDR3 length: 13 residues. V shed 5 bases and J shed 3 bases, with 13 bases lying between them. Germline V CDR1 and CDR2: DFQATT, SNEGSKA (reference sequence). Written as DNA, the CDR3 is TGCAGTGCTGGAAGGGAGGTGGACTATGGCTACACCTTC. Translating gives CSAGREVDYGYTF.